Each of the 23 T cell receptor beta chains below was sequenced from the same sample in a study of T cell responses to AZD1222 COVID-19 vaccine. Assay used: immunoSEQ multiplex PCR; TCRdb lists only in-frame clones, some missing. The sample records about 180,000 clones, 80% to 90% being singletons. Sequenced material: peripheral blood, taken 28 days after the second AZD1222 dose. Source of these receptors: an adult who received the AZD1222 COVID-19 vaccine.

The chain joins TRBV5-4 to TRBJ2-2; tentative D call: TRBD1 (6 bases). Germline V lookup: CDR1 SGHNT, CDR2 YYREEE (reference sequence). The V end was cut by 4 bases, the J end by 5 bases, with 15 bases between. This CDR3 region has 15 residues. Written as DNA, the CDR3 is TGTGCCAGCAGCCCAACCAGGGGCGGAACCGGGGAGCTGTTTTTT. As protein: CASSPTRGGTGELFF.

The chain uses TRBV23-1 and TRBJ1-5, with D possibly TRBD1 on 6 matching bases. Being an ORF, TRBV23-1 has a function that is uncertain. V dropped 6 bases and J dropped 3 bases, with 21 bases sitting between them. The CDR3 loop spans 17 amino acids. The CDR3 is CASRNLMEQGDNQPQHF. The CDR3 DNA reads TGCGCCAGCAGGAACCTAATGGAACAGGGAGACAATCAGCCCCAGCATTTT.

The chain employs TRBV6-1 and TRBJ1-3; the D gene is possibly TRBD1 (5 bases). The V end lost 5 bases, the J end lost 7 bases, and 15 bases lay between the germline ends. Germline CDR1 reads MNHNS; CDR2 reads SASEGT. The length of the CDR3 is 14 residues. The DNA for the CDR3 is TGTGCCAGCAGTTTCGGGGCAGGGAGGAACACCATATATTTT. Its protein product is CASSFGAGRNTIYF.

This clone showed up just a few times. This rearrangement joins TRBV21-1 to TRBJ1-5. TRBV21-1 is a pseudogene segment. The CDR3 covers 16 residues. The CDR3 reads CASSKDGEGINQPQHF. CDR3 in DNA: TGTGCCAGCAGCAAAGACGGGGAGGGGATCAATCAGCCCCAGCATTTT.

The chain has TRBV6-5 and TRBJ2-5, with 10 bases lining up with TRBD1. Germline V CDR1 and CDR2: MNHEY, SVGAGI. Trimming removed 4 bases from V and 9 bases from J; junction bases left unmatched: 5. This CDR3 spans 13 amino acids. The CDR3 here is CASSSTGQGPQYF. CDR3 in DNA: TGTGCCAGCAGTTCCACGGGACAGGGGCCCCAGTACTTC.

The chain is built from TRBV6-1 and TRBJ2-7; 9 bases match TRBD1. Germline V gene sequence: CDR1 MNHNS, CDR2 SASEGT. The V and J ends lost 4 bases and 2 bases, in that order; junction bases with no gene match: 9. The CDR3 extends over 16 amino acids. CDR3 in DNA: TGTGCCAGCAGTGCTCCTACGGGACAGGGAGCCTACGAGCAGTACTTC. It encodes CASSAPTGQGAYEQYF.

In this sample, this clone turned up a few times. The chain links TRBV5-1 to TRBJ2-2, with D tentatively TRBD2 (6 bases). Germline CDR1 SGHRS, CDR2 YFSETQ. This CDR3 comprises 14 residues. The V end lost 4 bases, the J end lost 5 bases, and 12 bases lay between the germline ends. The CDR3 coding sequence is TGCGCCAGCAGCGTCTCGGAGGGTACCGGGGAGCTGTTTTTT. As protein: CASSVSEGTGELFF.

The CDR3 coding sequence is TGTGCCAGCAGCACTCGCCGGGACAGCGGCCATACGCAGTATTTT. Protein sequence: CASSTRRDSGHTQYF. The chain joins TRBV21-1 to TRBJ2-3; the DNA was not compared with TRBD1, the D call given in the table. TRBV21-1 is classified as a pseudogene. This CDR3 has 15 amino acids.

The V call is TRBV30, the J call TRBJ2-1, with D possibly being TRBD2 (7 bases). The CDR3 contains 13 residues. Germline lookup yields CDR1 GTSNPN and CDR2 SVGIG (reference sequence). The germline V and J ends were trimmed by 8 bases and 1 base, with 12 bases remaining between them. The CDR3 nucleotides read TGTGCCGTCGAGGGGGGGTCCTACAATGAGCAGTTCTTC. Translation: CAVEGGSYNEQFF.

J is TRBJ2-7 and V is TRBV7-6, with TRBD1 as a possible D gene (5 bases). This CDR3 spans 13 amino acids. The V end lost 3 bases, the J end lost 3 bases, and 9 bases lay between the germline ends. From germline, CDR1 is SGHVS and CDR2 FNYEAQ. The CDR3 spells CASSLSRDYEQYF. The CDR3 coding sequence is TGTGCCAGCAGCTTGTCCAGGGACTACGAGCAGTACTTC.

V usage is TRBV18 and J usage is TRBJ1-1; D is possibly TRBD1 (5 bases). Germline V gene lookup returns CDR1 KGHSH and CDR2 LQKENI. Deletions cut 3 bases from V and 0 bases from J, with 14 bases between. The CDR3 length is 16 residues. The CDR3 DNA reads as TGTGCCAGCTCACCGTTACCTCGGGGACTGAACACTGAAGCTTTCTTT. It is translated as CASSPLPRGLNTEAFF. The whole variable domain, remainder taken from reference TRBV18 and TRBJ1-1, is NAGVMQNPRHLVRRRGQEARLRCSPMKGHSHVYWYRQLPEEGLKFMVYLQKENIIDESGMPKERFSAEFPKEGPSILRIQQVVRGDSAAYFCASSPLPRGLNTEAFFGQGTRLTVV.

This clone was detected a few times. The gene calls are TRBV2 and TRBJ2-1; the D gene is possibly TRBD1 (6 bases). V was pared by 7 bases and J by 1 base, with 11 bases between. Germline CDR1 reads SNHLY; CDR2 reads FYNNEI. This CDR3 spans 14 amino acids. The CDR3 DNA reads TGTGCCAGCAACAGGGTAGAATCCTACAATGAGCAGTTCTTC. Protein: CASNRVESYNEQFF.

This clone has a single count. The chain combines TRBV19 with TRBJ2-2; no definite D call. CDR1 LNHDA and CDR2 SQIVND come from the germline V gene (reference sequence). V lost 4 bases to trimming and J lost 4 bases, with 7 bases between them. The CDR3 spans 13 residues. The CDR3 nucleotides read TGTGCCAGTAGTAGCCACGTCACCGGGGAGCTGTTTTTT. Protein sequence: CASSSHVTGELFF.

V gene TRBV3-1 (or the pseudogene TRBV3-2) combines with J gene TRBJ2-5; D is unclear. This CDR3 region has 13 residues. CDR1 is LGHDT and CDR2 is YNNKEL in the germline V gene (reference sequence). Trimming left V 3 bases short and J 5 bases short, with 10 bases between. CDR3 in amino acids: CASSQLGSETQYF. CDR3 nucleotides: TGTGCCAGCAGCCAGCTAGGGTCCGAGACCCAGTACTTC.

V is TRBV5-5 and J is TRBJ2-5, with TRBD1 identical over 11 bases. The V gene's germline CDR1 is SGHKS and CDR2 YYEKEE (reference sequence). This CDR3 comprises 15 residues. Unmatched junction bases numbered 2, after V lost 2 bases and J lost 2 bases. In DNA, the CDR3 is TGTGCCAGCAGCTTAGGACAGGGGGCTCAAGAGACCCAGTACTTC. Amino acid sequence: CASSLGQGAQETQYF.

V gene TRBV3-1 (or the pseudogene TRBV3-2) combines with J gene TRBJ1-4; D is perhaps TRBD1 (5 bases). CDR3 length: 14 amino acids. Germline CDR1 reads LGHDT; CDR2 reads YNNKEL (reference sequence). V lost 1 base and J lost 8, with 11 bases in between. The CDR3 region has the DNA TGTGCCAGCAGCCAAGCCGGGACGGAGGAAAAACTGTTTTTT. It yields the protein CASSQAGTEEKLFF.

This chain connects TRBV6-5 to TRBJ2-4; D might be TRBD1 or TRBD2, each matching 5 bases. Deletions cut 0 bases from V and 11 bases from J, with 11 bases between. Germline values: CDR1 MNHEY, CDR2 SVGAGI. The length of the CDR3 is 13 residues. The CDR3 spells CASSYSAGDVQYF. As DNA, the CDR3 is TGTGCCAGCAGTTACTCGGCCGGGGACGTTCAGTACTTC.

This chain uses TRBV5-8 with TRBJ1-4, with 7 bases that match TRBD1. V trimming: 3 bases; J trimming: 9 bases; junction bases outside the gene matches: 8. Germline V gene lookup returns CDR1 SGHTS and CDR2 YDEGEE. This CDR3 has 14 amino acids. The CDR3 here is CASSSRQGVQKLFF. CDR3 nucleotides: TGTGCCAGCAGCTCAAGACAGGGAGTGCAAAAACTGTTTTTT. Full variable domain (missing parts from reference TRBV5-8 and TRBJ1-4): EAGVTQSPTHLIKTRGQQATLRCSPISGHTSVYWYQQALGLGLQFLLWYDEGEERNRGNFPPRFSGRQFPNYSSELNVNALELEDSALYLCASSSRQGVQKLFFGSGTQLSVL.

The chain joins TRBV6-6 to TRBJ1-5; D perhaps matches TRBD1 (5 bases). The CDR3 totals 13 residues. The V end lost 10 bases, the J end lost 4 bases, and 14 bases lay between the germline ends. In germline, CDR1 is MNHNY, CDR2 SVGAGI (reference sequence). CDR3 in DNA: TGTGCCACCGGGACTGAAAGGAATCAGCCCCAGCATTTT. Encoded protein: CATGTERNQPQHF.

The CDR3 DNA sequence: TGCAGTGCTACCGTGGTCGGCTACACCTTC. This sequence encodes CSATVVGYTF. This chain links TRBV20-1 with TRBJ1-2; D is unclear. CDR3 length equals 10 residues. Per germline, CDR1 DFQATT and CDR2 SNEGSKA (reference sequence). V was shortened by 4 bases and J by 8 bases, with 8 bases between the two germline ends.

This chain connects TRBV27 to TRBJ1-1, with 9 bases identical to TRBD1. With V trimmed by 5 bases and J by 1 base, 5 bases remained unmatched. There are 15 residues in the CDR3. From germline, CDR1 is MNHEY and CDR2 SMNVEV (reference sequence). This chain's CDR3 is CASSTRTGANTEAFF. CDR3 sequence (DNA): TGTGCCAGCAGTACTCGGACAGGGGCGAACACTGAAGCTTTCTTT.

This chain links TRBV12-3 or TRBV12-4 with TRBJ2-3; D call uncertain. This CDR3 comprises 12 residues. The V and J ends lost 5 bases and 2 bases respectively, with 5 bases between them. DNA for the CDR3: TGTGCCAGCAGTACCTCCACAGATACGCAGTATTTT. Residues: CASSTSTDTQYF.

This chain joins TRBV6-5 and TRBJ1-1; D unresolved. Germline V lookup: CDR1 MNHEY, CDR2 SVGAGI. This CDR3 contains 13 residues. The V end was cut by 0 bases, the J end by 5 bases, with 7 bases between. CDR3 bases: TGTGCCAGCAGTTACTCGATGGCGACTGAAGCTTTCTTT. Translation gives CASSYSMATEAFF.